This T cell receptor (beta chain) was sequenced in a study of lymphopenia after photon versus proton radiotherapy. On this clone: Its antigen is unidentified.

CDR1 and CDR2 from the germline V gene are SEHNR and FQNEAQ (reference sequence). There are 16 residues in the CDR3. Trimming pared 2 bases from V and 1 base from J, leaving 11 bases between. Here immunoSEQ multiplex PCR was the method, and the copy in TCRdb shows in-frame clones only, minus some. Of around 70,000 clones in the sample, about nine tenths were seen once. Whole-study results and caveats: Photon-treated patients lost naive T cells and TCR diversity; proton-treated stayed stable. Post-nadir TCR diversity decline inversely tracked overall survival among those who died. Better survival with proton therapy was suggested as possible, not demonstrated. After the lymphocyte nadir, photon-treated repertoires showed oligoclonal expansion, especially of CD8+ Temra cells.

Sequencing was performed on peripheral blood, taken from a patient treated with photon-based radiotherapy. The sequence was collected from a woman in her 40s with cholangiocarcinoma. V and J are TRBV7-9 and TRBJ2-2; a weak D match, TRBD1 (5 bases). The CDR3: CASSLSRVGNTGELFF. DNA for the CDR3: TGTGCCAGCAGCTTATCCAGGGTAGGGAACACCGGGGAGCTGTTTTTT.